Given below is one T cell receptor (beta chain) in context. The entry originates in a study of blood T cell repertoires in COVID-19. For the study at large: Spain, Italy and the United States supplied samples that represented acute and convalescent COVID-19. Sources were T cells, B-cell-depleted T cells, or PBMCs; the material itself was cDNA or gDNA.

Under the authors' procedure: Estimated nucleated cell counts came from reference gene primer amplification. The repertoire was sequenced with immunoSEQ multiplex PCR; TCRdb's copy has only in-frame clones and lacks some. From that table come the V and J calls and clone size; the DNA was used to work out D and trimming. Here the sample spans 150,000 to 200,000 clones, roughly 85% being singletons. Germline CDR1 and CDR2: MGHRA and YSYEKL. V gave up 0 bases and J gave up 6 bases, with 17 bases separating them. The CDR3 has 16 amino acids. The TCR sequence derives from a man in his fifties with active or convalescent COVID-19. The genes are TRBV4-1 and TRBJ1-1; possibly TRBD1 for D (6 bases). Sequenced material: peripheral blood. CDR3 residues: CASSQDRAGASPEAFF. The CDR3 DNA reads TGCGCCAGCAGCCAAGATCGGGCGGGGGCGTCCCCTGAAGCTTTCTTT.